This passage covers 31 T cell receptor beta chains from one sample sequenced in a study of blood T cell repertoires in COVID-19. Sequencing used immunoSEQ multiplex PCR; TCRdb keeps in-frame clones, though not all of them. Of some 40,000 clones listed, approximately 91% are singletons. Sequences were obtained from peripheral blood. These receptors all stem from a man in his fifties with active COVID-19.

This clone appeared once. The chain is built from TRBV19 and TRBJ1-3, with 10 bases identical to TRBD1. V shed 3 bases and J 0 bases; nucleotides not matched to a gene: 2. Per germline, CDR1 LNHDA and CDR2 SQIVND (reference sequence). The CDR3 length is 16 residues. For the CDR3, the DNA is TGTGCCAGTAGTATCCGGACAGGGGGCTCTGGAAACACCATATATTTT. It codes for CASSIRTGGSGNTIYF. Based on the CDR3 plus reference TRBV19 and TRBJ1-3, the full variable domain is DGGITQSPKYLFRKEGQNVTLSCEQNLNHDAMYWYRQDPGQGLRLIYYSQIVNDFQKGDIAEGYSVSREKKESFPLTVTSAQKNPTAFYLCASSIRTGGSGNTIYFGEGSWLTVV.

This chain uses TRBV30 with TRBJ2-7; D unclear. CDR1 and CDR2 (germline): GTSNPN, SVGIG (reference sequence). This CDR3 contains 11 residues. V was clipped by 2 bases and J by 5 bases, with 7 bases between them. This CDR3 is CAWSRLNEQYF. CDR3 sequence (DNA): TGTGCCTGGAGTCGACTGAACGAGCAGTACTTC. Full variable domain (rest looked up from reference TRBV30 and TRBJ2-7): SQTIHQWPATLVQPVGSPLSLECTVEGTSNPNLYWYRQAAGRGLQLLFYSVGIGQISSEVPQNLSASRPQDRQFILSSKKLLLSDSGFYLCAWSRLNEQYFGPGTRLTVT.

J is TRBJ1-1 and V is TRBV2; 7 nucleotides agree with TRBD1. Trimming took 7 bases from V and 6 from J; bases not matched to a gene: 11. The CDR3 runs to 14 residues. Per the germline V gene, CDR1 is SNHLY and CDR2 is FYNNEI. Written as DNA, the CDR3 is TGTGCCAGCATTTTCGCAGGGGGGTGGGCTGAAGCTTTCTTT. Its protein is CASIFAGGWAEAFF.

This sequence joins TRBV19 and TRBJ2-1; 8 nucleotides align to TRBD2. With 4 bases clipped from V and 8 bases from J, the junction kept 16 bases outside the gene matches. In germline, CDR1 is LNHDA, CDR2 SQIVND (reference sequence). The CDR3 spans 17 residues. The CDR3 nucleotides read TGTGCCAGTAGTACGAGGACTAGCTCAAACAGTCGCGATGAGCAGTTCTTC. It is translated as CASSTRTSSNSRDEQFF.

The V and J genes are TRBV5-4 and TRBJ2-4; the match to TRBD2 covers 7 bases. Germline assignment: CDR1 SGHNT and CDR2 YYREEE (reference sequence). This CDR3 contains 15 residues. After removal of 0 bases from V and 6 bases from J, the junction contained 6 bases not matched to a gene. This CDR3 reads CASSLERGPLNIQYF. The CDR3 DNA follows: TGTGCCAGCAGCTTGGAGCGGGGACCCCTAAACATTCAGTACTTC.

The chain couples TRBV3-1 (or the pseudogene TRBV3-2) to TRBJ2-3, with D possibly matching TRBD2 (7 bases). V was trimmed by 3 bases and J by 9 bases, leaving 13 bases between them. Germline V CDR1 and CDR2: LGHDT, YNNKEL (reference sequence). There are 13 residues in the CDR3. The CDR3 DNA is TGTGCCAGCAGCCACGACAGGCGGGGGACGCAGTATTTT. This sequence encodes CASSHDRRGTQYF.

Only one count was recorded for this clone. This rearrangement joins TRBV2 to TRBJ2-5; 11 bases are shared with TRBD2. This CDR3 has 18 residues. Germline values: CDR1 SNHLY, CDR2 FYNNEI. V trimming: 0 bases; J trimming: 1 base; junction bases outside the gene matches: 7. The CDR3 loop reads CASSEAILAGGRQETQYF. The CDR3, as DNA: TGTGCCAGCAGTGAAGCGATCCTAGCGGGGGGCCGCCAAGAGACCCAGTACTTC.

The CDR3 coding sequence is TGTGCCACCCGTCCGGGGACACTGAACACTGAAGCTTTCTTT. It encodes CATRPGTLNTEAFF. V gene TRBV6-6 combines with J gene TRBJ1-1, with D tentatively TRBD1 (6 bases). V dropped 10 bases and J dropped 0 bases, with 15 bases sitting between them. CDR1 MNHNY and CDR2 SVGAGI come from the germline V gene (reference sequence). CDR3 length: 14 residues.

The V and J genes are TRBV5-1 and TRBJ2-1; 8 bases align to TRBD2. The germline V gene has CDR1 SGHRS and CDR2 YFSETQ. V dropped 4 bases and J dropped 5; count of bases not matched to a gene: 5. There are 14 residues in the CDR3. The CDR3 DNA follows: TGCGCCAGCAGCCCCGGGACTAGAAACAATGAGCAGTTCTTC. Translating it yields CASSPGTRNNEQFF.

This rearrangement joins TRBV19 to TRBJ2-5, with D tentatively TRBD2 (5 bases). Germline CDR1 LNHDA, CDR2 SQIVND (reference sequence). This CDR3 has 14 residues. Trimming took 1 base from V and 7 from J, leaving 13 bases between them. The CDR3 DNA reads as TGTGCCAGTAGTATAGGGCTCAATGGGAGGACCCAGTACTTC. Amino acid sequence: CASSIGLNGRTQYF.

J is TRBJ2-4 and V is TRBV23-1; D remains unclear. TRBV23-1 is given ORF status, its function remaining uncertain. This CDR3 has 15 amino acids. V was shortened by 3 bases and J by 1 base, with 10 bases between the two germline ends. The CDR3 spells CASSQRVLAKNIQYF. In DNA form, the CDR3 reads TGCGCCAGCAGTCAGAGAGTGTTGGCCAAAAACATTCAGTACTTC.

The V gene is TRBV13, the J gene TRBJ2-1; 9 bases line up with TRBD1. The CDR3 runs to 15 residues. The trim removed 2 bases at V and 8 bases at J, leaving 7 bases unmatched. The V gene's germline CDR1 is PRHDT and CDR2 FYEKMQ (reference sequence). The CDR3 spells CASSLTGGAADEQFF. As DNA, the CDR3 is TGTGCCAGCAGCTTAACAGGGGGCGCAGCCGATGAGCAGTTCTTC. The whole variable domain, remainder taken from reference TRBV13 and TRBJ2-1, is AAGVIQSPRHLIKEKRETATLKCYPIPRHDTVYWYQQGPGQDPQFLISFYEKMQSDKGSIPDRFSAQQFSDYHSELNMSSLELGDSALYFCASSLTGGAADEQFFGPGTRLTVL.

The V and J genes are TRBV6-5 and TRBJ2-4; 8 bases align to TRBD2. Germline loops: CDR1 MNHEY, CDR2 SVGAGI. The CDR3 spans 16 residues. V lost 4 bases and J lost 1; bases outside the gene matches: 6. The DNA of the CDR3 is TGTGCCAGCAGTTTCTCGGGGGGGAGGGCCAAAAACATTCAGTACTTC. Its translation is CASSFSGGRAKNIQYF.

This clone has a single count. The chain combines TRBV25-1 with TRBJ2-7; 11 bases line up with TRBD2. Looked up from germline, CDR1 is MGHDK and CDR2 is SYGVNS. The V gene end was trimmed by 8 bases and the J gene end by 0 bases; junction bases not matched to a gene: 3. This CDR3 contains 14 residues. This chain's CDR3 is CASGGTSGSYEQYF. The CDR3 region has the DNA TGTGCCAGCGGTGGGACTAGCGGCTCCTACGAGCAGTACTTC.

The chain recombines TRBV7-8 with TRBJ2-7; 9 positions match TRBD1. The CDR3 extends over 15 amino acids. Germline values: CDR1 SGHVS, CDR2 FQNEAQ. V lost 1 base and J lost 4; bases outside the gene matches: 5. The CDR3 DNA follows: TGTGCCAGCAGCTTAGGCGGGACAGGGCTGTACGAGCAGTACTTC. This encodes CASSLGGTGLYEQYF.

The rearrangement links TRBV18 to TRBJ2-1, with 7 bases that match TRBD2. Losses at the gene ends were 3 bases for V and 5 bases for J; bases not matched to a gene: 7. The germline V gene has CDR1 KGHSH and CDR2 LQKENI. The CDR3 extends over 15 amino acids. CDR3 coding DNA: TGTGCCAGCTCACCGGGGAGTCTAGCGGACAATGAGCAGTTCTTC. It codes for CASSPGSLADNEQFF.

V is TRBV3-1 (or the pseudogene TRBV3-2) and J is TRBJ2-1; tentative D call: TRBD2 (5 bases). Germline V CDR1 and CDR2: LGHDT, YNNKEL (reference sequence). The CDR3 has 16 residues. Trimming left V 2 bases short and J 1 base short, with 12 bases between. CDR3 protein: CASSQSTSGSYNEQFF. CDR3 nucleotide sequence: TGTGCCAGCAGCCAAAGCACTAGTGGATCCTACAATGAGCAGTTCTTC.

V gene TRBV3-1 (or the pseudogene TRBV3-2) combines with J gene TRBJ1-1; D perhaps matches TRBD1 (6 bases). The CDR3 has 14 amino acids. Trimming removed 1 base from V and 1 base from J, with 7 bases in between. From germline, CDR1 is LGHDT and CDR2 YNNKEL (reference sequence). DNA for the CDR3: TGTGCCAGCAGCCAAGGGGGACAGAACACTGAAGCTTTCTTT. Protein: CASSQGGQNTEAFF.

The chain has TRBV4-1 and TRBJ1-6; D is possibly TRBD1 (6 bases). CDR1 is MGHRA and CDR2 is YSYEKL in the germline V gene. The CDR3 has 14 amino acids. Trimming removed 0 bases at V and 10 bases at J, with 10 bases between. Written as DNA, the CDR3 is TGCGCCAGCAGCCAAGATTGGGGGGGCTCACCCCTCCACTTT. It is translated as CASSQDWGGSPLHF.

The chain couples TRBV9 to TRBJ2-5; 7 bases fit TRBD1. The V gene's germline CDR1 is SGDLS and CDR2 YYNGEE. This CDR3 region has 14 residues. Trimming took 4 bases from V and 2 from J; bases not matched to a gene: 5. The CDR3 loop reads CASSTDRVQETQYF. The CDR3 DNA follows: TGTGCCAGCAGCACTGACAGGGTGCAAGAGACCCAGTACTTC.

In its sample, this clone was seen once. The chain links TRBV11-2 to TRBJ1-1; TRBD1 matches at 7 bases. CDR3 size: 15 residues. Germline V gives CDR1 SGHAT, CDR2 FQNNGV. V gave up 4 bases and J gave up 0 bases; unmatched junction bases: 5. The CDR3 nucleotides are TGTGCCAGCAGCTCGACGACAGGGATGAACACTGAAGCTTTCTTT. This sequence encodes CASSSTTGMNTEAFF.

The chain has TRBV5-1 and TRBJ1-2; the match to TRBD1 covers 7 bases. Germline CDR1 and CDR2: SGHRS and YFSETQ. The CDR3 is 13 residues long. V lost 4 bases to trimming and J lost 2 bases; unmatched junction nucleotides: 2. CDR3 protein: CASSAGQNYGYTF. The CDR3 DNA reads TGCGCCAGCAGCGCGGGACAGAACTATGGCTACACCTTC. Together with reference TRBV5-1 and TRBJ1-2, the CDR3 gives the full variable domain: KAGVTQTPRYLIKTRGQQVTLSCSPISGHRSVSWYQQTPGQGLQFLFEYFSETQRNKGNFPGRFSGRQFSNSRSEMNVSTLELGDSALYLCASSAGQNYGYTFGSGTRLTVV.

The chain recombines TRBV9 with TRBJ2-5, with a possible D match to TRBD1 (6 bases). The CDR3 is 15 residues long. The V gene's germline CDR1 is SGDLS and CDR2 YYNGEE. Trimming stripped 1 base from V and 2 bases from J, with 12 bases between. The CDR3 spells CASSVLGAEQETQYF. CDR3 sequence (DNA): TGTGCCAGCAGCGTATTGGGGGCGGAACAAGAGACCCAGTACTTC.

This chain uses TRBV12-3 or TRBV12-4 with TRBJ1-6; D is perhaps TRBD1 (6 bases). The CDR3 loop spans 13 amino acids. V was pared by 6 bases and J by 13 bases, with 16 bases between. CDR3 nucleotides: TGTGCCAGCAGGGGGGCTCCCGGGGGGCCCCTCCACTTT. Encoded protein: CASRGAPGGPLHF.

The chain couples TRBV5-4 to TRBJ2-5; 7 nucleotides match TRBD2. Germline V CDR1 and CDR2: SGHNT, YYREEE (reference sequence). Trimming removed 1 base from V and 2 bases from J; junction bases left unmatched: 2. This CDR3 is 14 amino acids long. CDR3 amino acids: CASSLFGGQETQYF. In DNA, the CDR3 is TGTGCCAGCAGCTTGTTCGGGGGGCAAGAGACCCAGTACTTC.

V usage is TRBV10-1 and J usage is TRBJ1-6, with 7 bases matching TRBD1. CDR3 size: 17 residues. V was clipped by 4 bases and J by 10 bases; unmatched bases: 16. Looked up from germline, CDR1 is WNHNN and CDR2 is SYGVQD (reference sequence). CDR3: CASSATGTEEAESPLHF. CDR3 bases: TGCGCCAGCAGTGCCACCGGGACAGAGGAGGCAGAATCACCCCTCCACTTT.

The CDR3: CATSRANPGLTGNTIYF. In DNA, the CDR3 is TGTGCCACCAGCAGAGCTAACCCGGGACTCACTGGAAACACCATATATTTT. This rearrangement joins TRBV15 to TRBJ1-3; D might be TRBD1 (5 bases). Germline CDR1 is LNHNV and CDR2 is YYDKDF (reference sequence). This CDR3 is built from 17 residues. Trimming took 1 base from V and 2 from J, leaving 15 bases between them. Variable domain in full (rest from reference TRBV15 and TRBJ1-3): DAMVIQNPRYQVTQFGKPVTLSCSQTLNHNVMYWYQQKSSQAPKLLFHYYDKDFNNEADTPDNFQSRRPNTSFCFLDIRSPGLGDTAMYLCATSRANPGLTGNTIYFGEGSWLTVV.

V usage is TRBV19 and J usage is TRBJ2-3, with TRBD2 matching 11 bases. Per germline, CDR1 LNHDA and CDR2 SQIVND (reference sequence). CDR3 size: 16 residues. Trimming took 4 bases from V and 0 from J; bases not matched to a gene: 3. The CDR3 bases are TGTGCCAGTAGTAACCCTAGCGGGGGGAGCACAGATACGCAGTATTTT. This translates into CASSNPSGGSTDTQYF.

The V and J genes are TRBV12-3 or TRBV12-4 and TRBJ2-1; tentative D call: TRBD2 (5 bases). The CDR3 spans 13 residues. The germline V and J ends were trimmed by 7 bases and 4 bases, with 11 bases remaining between them. CDR3 coding DNA: TGTGCCAGCAAGCGCCGGGAATACAATGAGCAGTTCTTC. This codes for CASKRREYNEQFF.

The chain combines TRBV14 with TRBJ1-6; TRBD1 might be the D (6 bases). CDR3 length: 17 residues. V lost 2 bases to trimming and J lost 6 bases, with 17 bases between them. Looked up from germline, CDR1 is SGHDN and CDR2 is FVKESK. The CDR3 is CASSQLGRGFSNSPLHF. DNA for the CDR3: TGTGCCAGCAGCCAATTGGGCAGGGGATTTTCTAATTCACCCCTCCACTTT.

The genes are TRBV7-3 and TRBJ2-7; 8 positions agree with TRBD1. CDR1 SGHTA and CDR2 FQGTGA come from the germline V gene. There are 14 residues in the CDR3. After removal of 3 bases from V and 6 bases from J, the junction contained 7 bases not matched to a gene. The CDR3, as DNA: TGTGCCAGCAGCTTCGGAGACAGGGGTAGCGAGCAGTACTTC. Its protein product is CASSFGDRGSEQYF.